Included here is one T cell receptor (beta chain) sequence, with context. The length of the CDR3 is 15 residues. Germline assignment: CDR1 LNHDA and CDR2 SQIVND (reference sequence). V lost 3 bases and J 2 bases, leaving 13 bases between the germline ends. This specimen comes from a study of OX40 agonist ivuxolimab in advanced cancers. TCRdb's table, derived via immunoSEQ multiplex PCR, lists solely in-frame clones and lacks some. The sample carries some 52,000 clones, 65% to 85% recorded once. The origin of this receptor is an adult with an advanced solid tumor such as melanoma, head and neck, liver or kidney cancer. Sequenced here: CD4+ or CD8+ T cells sorted from blood, sampled in a trial of the OX40 agonist ivuxolimab. The chain carries TRBV19 and TRBJ1-1; D is unresolved. The CDR3 protein is CASSMLGQANTEAFF. The CDR3 DNA is TGTGCCAGTAGTATGCTCGGGCAGGCCAACACTGAAGCTTTCTTT.